This is a list of T cell receptor beta chains from one sample in a study of blood T cell dynamics during melanoma immunotherapy. Here immunoSEQ multiplex PCR was the method, and the copy in TCRdb shows in-frame clones only, minus some. This sample yields some 20,000 clones, of which roughly nine tenths are seen a single time; over 1% belongs to the top ten. The material sequenced was blood, taken from a patient treated with checkpoint blockade. The receptors shown here come from a human donor with melanoma. Both conserved end residues are part of each CDR3. The D gene is left open where the match is weak. A clone size is listed for some rows: how often the clone was seen (once, few, many), or a class if it is expanded.

J: TRBJ1-1
D: .
V: TRBV19
size: .
CDR3: CASSPSDGGVKAFF
DNA: TGTGCCAGTAGCCCATCCGACGGAGGGGTTAAAGCTTTCTTT

J: TRBJ1-2
D: .
V: TRBV5-1
size: .
CDR3: CASSLGGPPGAYGYTF
DNA: TGCGCCAGCAGCTTGGGGGGGCCACCGGGTGCCTATGGCTACACCTTC

J: TRBJ1-2
D: .
V: TRBV7-9
size: .
CDR3: CASSRQGGYTF
DNA: TGTGCCAGCAGCCGCCAAGGCGGCTACACCTTC

J: TRBJ1-6
D: TRBD1
V: TRBV4-1
size: .
CDR3: CASSQVFRQGEYNSPLHF
DNA: TGCGCCAGCAGCCAAGTCTTCCGACAGGGGGAATATAATTCACCCCTCCACTTT

J: TRBJ2-2
D: TRBD2
V: TRBV10-1
size: .
CDR3: CASSGAGGSGTGELFF
DNA: TGCGCCAGCAGTGGGGCGGGGGGCAGCGGCACCGGGGAGCTGTTTTTT

J: TRBJ1-1
D: .
V: TRBV6-5
size: .
CDR3: CASSYRGSGTEAFF
DNA: TGTGCCAGCAGTTACCGGGGTTCAGGGACTGAAGCTTTCTTT

J: TRBJ2-6
D: TRBD1
V: TRBV5-1
size: .
CDR3: CASSPNPGTADSGANVLTF
DNA: TGCGCCAGCAGCCCGAACCCCGGGACAGCAGACTCTGGGGCCAACGTCCTGACTTTC

J: TRBJ2-4
D: .
V: TRBV4-1
size: .
CDR3: CASSQDGRGLAKNIQYF
DNA: TGCGCCAGCAGCCAAGATGGCCGGGGACTAGCCAAAAACATTCAGTACTTC

J: TRBJ1-1
D: TRBD1
V: TRBV5-6
size: .
CDR3: CASSWRQGETAGTEAFF
DNA: TGTGCCAGCAGCTGGCGACAGGGCGAAACGGCTGGCACTGAAGCTTTCTTT

J: TRBJ2-2
D: TRBD2
V: TRBV11-3
size: .
CDR3: CASSLASPLAGTNPGELFF
DNA: TGTGCCAGCAGCTTAGCTTCCCCCCTAGCGGGAACAAACCCCGGGGAGCTGTTTTTT

J: TRBJ2-7
D: .
V: TRBV7-3
size: .
CDR3: CASSLSPGATEQYF
DNA: TGTGCCAGCAGCTTAAGTCCGGGAGCCACGGAGCAGTACTTC

J: TRBJ1-1
D: .
V: TRBV2
size: .
CDR3: CASRGANTEAFF
DNA: TGTGCCAGCAGGGGAGCGAACACTGAAGCTTTCTTT

J: TRBJ1-3
D: .
V: TRBV4-1
size: once
CDR3: CASSRIRGSGNTIYF
DNA: TGCGCCAGCAGTCGCATAAGGGGGTCTGGAAACACCATATATTTT

J: TRBJ2-7
D: TRBD2
V: TRBV9
size: .
CDR3: CASSPSGTYEQYF
DNA: TGTGCCAGCAGCCCAAGCGGGACCTACGAGCAGTACTTC

J: TRBJ1-5
D: .
V: TRBV6-1
size: .
CDR3: CASKYSNQPQHF
DNA: TGTGCCAGCAAGTATAGCAATCAGCCCCAGCATTTT

J: TRBJ2-7
D: .
V: TRBV28
size: .
CDR3: CASTLNRRYEQYF
DNA: TGTGCCAGCACCTTGAACAGGCGCTACGAGCAGTACTTC

J: TRBJ2-2
D: .
V: TRBV11-3
size: .
CDR3: CASSLGSGGGPGTGELFF
DNA: TGTGCCAGCAGCTTGGGGTCGGGGGGCGGCCCCGGCACCGGGGAGCTGTTTTTT

J: TRBJ2-3
D: TRBD2
V: TRBV5-1
size: .
CDR3: CASSLEASGSVTDTQYF
DNA: TGCGCCAGCAGCTTGGAGGCTAGCGGGAGCGTCACAGATACGCAGTATTTT

J: TRBJ2-7
D: TRBD2
V: TRBV10-3
size: .
CDR3: CAIRRRTSGDSYEQYF
DNA: TGTGCCATCAGGCGTCGGACTAGCGGGGACTCCTACGAGCAGTACTTC

J: TRBJ1-4
D: .
V: TRBV19
size: .
CDR3: CASSIGTNEKLFF
DNA: TGTGCCAGTAGTATCGGGACTAATGAAAAACTGTTTTTT

J: TRBJ1-1
D: .
V: TRBV5-1
size: .
CDR3: CASSSPIGVDTEAFF
DNA: TGCGCCAGCAGCTCCCCCATAGGGGTGGACACTGAAGCTTTCTTT

J: TRBJ2-3
D: TRBD2
V: TRBV11-3
size: .
CDR3: CASSAVLAGSTDTQYF
DNA: TGTGCCAGCAGCGCGGTACTAGCGGGAAGCACAGATACGCAGTATTTT

J: TRBJ2-6
D: TRBD2
V: TRBV19
size: .
CDR3: CASSNLLPGGEVGANVLTF
DNA: TGTGCCAGTAGTAACCTCCTCCCTGGGGGGGAAGTTGGGGCCAACGTCCTGACTTTC

J: TRBJ2-7
D: .
V: TRBV18
size: .
CDR3: CASSPQKGIEQYF
DNA: TGTGCCAGCTCACCGCAGAAGGGTATTGAGCAGTACTTC

J: TRBJ1-3
D: .
V: TRBV13
size: .
CDR3: CASSPTRQPGNTIYF
DNA: TGTGCCAGCAGCCCAACTAGACAGCCTGGAAACACCATATATTTT

J: TRBJ2-5
D: TRBD2
V: TRBV2
size: .
CDR3: CASSDSRGVETQYF
DNA: TGTGCCAGCAGTGACTCCCGGGGGGTGGAGACCCAGTACTTC

J: TRBJ2-7
D: TRBD2
V: TRBV5-1
size: .
CDR3: CASSWGTSGDYEQYF
DNA: TGCGCCAGCAGCTGGGGGACTAGCGGGGACTACGAGCAGTACTTC

J: TRBJ2-7
D: TRBD2
V: TRBV27
size: .
CDR3: CASSRGLAGLGLTYEQYF
DNA: TGTGCCAGCAGTAGGGGACTAGCGGGGTTAGGCCTTACCTACGAGCAGTACTTC

J: TRBJ2-6
D: .
V: TRBV19
size: .
CDR3: CASSPPGANVLTF
DNA: TGTGCCAGTTCTCCCCCTGGGGCCAACGTCCTGACTTTC

J: TRBJ2-5
D: TRBD2
V: TRBV5-6
size: .
CDR3: CASSLALAVETQYF
DNA: TGTGCCAGCAGCTTGGCACTAGCGGTGGAGACCCAGTACTTC

J: TRBJ1-2
D: .
V: TRBV5-4
size: few
CDR3: CASSHNTNYGYTF
DNA: TGTGCCAGCAGCCACAACACTAACTATGGCTACACCTTC

J: TRBJ2-1
D: TRBD1
V: TRBV6-1
size: .
CDR3: CASQDRGEQFF
DNA: TGTGCCAGCCAAGACAGGGGTGAGCAGTTCTTC

J: TRBJ1-5
D: TRBD1
V: TRBV28
size: few
CDR3: CASSPPGQQHF
DNA: TGTGCCAGCAGTCCCCCGGGACAGCAGCATTTT

J: TRBJ1-1
D: .
V: TRBV28
size: .
CDR3: CASSLFVMNTEAFF
DNA: TGTGCCAGCAGTTTGTTTGTTATGAACACTGAAGCTTTCTTT

J: TRBJ2-7
D: TRBD1
V: TRBV30
size: .
CDR3: CAWSGRTGQYF
DNA: TGTGCCTGGAGTGGAAGGACAGGGCAGTACTTC

J: TRBJ2-7
D: TRBD2
V: TRBV10-2
size: .
CDR3: CASRLAGTYEQYF
DNA: TGCGCCAGCCGCCTAGCGGGGACCTACGAGCAGTACTTC

J: TRBJ2-7
D: .
V: TRBV7-2
size: .
CDR3: CASSPGVGEGYEQYF
DNA: TGTGCCAGCAGCCCCGGGGTGGGAGAAGGCTACGAGCAGTACTTC

J: TRBJ1-3
D: .
V: TRBV28
size: .
CDR3: CASSLTGNTIYF
DNA: TGTGCCAGCAGTTTAACCGGAAACACCATATATTTT

J: TRBJ1-5
D: .
V: TRBV2
size: .
CDR3: CASIREVNQPQHF
DNA: TGTGCCAGCATCCGGGAGGTCAATCAGCCCCAGCATTTT

J: TRBJ1-2
D: TRBD1
V: TRBV9
size: once
CDR3: CASTAGDRRIPNYGYTF
DNA: TGTGCCAGCACAGCAGGGGACAGGAGGATTCCTAACTATGGCTACACCTTC

J: TRBJ1-4
D: .
V: TRBV10-1
size: .
CDR3: CASSEGGSLRKLFF
DNA: TGCGCCAGCAGTGAGGGGGGTTCGTTGAGGAAACTGTTTTTT

J: TRBJ1-2
D: TRBD1
V: TRBV2
size: .
CDR3: CASSEVDRGSYTF
DNA: TGTGCCAGCAGCGAGGTGGACAGGGGTAGCTACACCTTC

J: TRBJ2-5
D: .
V: TRBV5-4
size: .
CDR3: CASSLGAGGETQYF
DNA: TGTGCCAGCAGCTTGGGGGCAGGGGGGGAGACCCAGTACTTC

J: TRBJ1-4
D: TRBD1
V: TRBV6-1
size: .
CDR3: CATEPGGTNEKLFF
DNA: TGTGCCACCGAACCAGGGGGCACTAATGAAAAACTGTTTTTT

J: TRBJ1-6
D: TRBD1
V: TRBV19
size: .
CDR3: CASSIVDRGSPLHF
DNA: TGTGCCAGTAGTATTGTGGACAGGGGTTCACCCCTCCACTTT

J: TRBJ2-7
D: .
V: TRBV30
size: once
CDR3: CAWSISIYYEQYF
DNA: TGTGCCTGGAGTATTAGCATTTACTACGAGCAGTACTTC

J: TRBJ1-2
D: .
V: TRBV2
size: .
CDR3: CASSDSVIGPYGYTF
DNA: TGTGCCAGCAGTGACTCGGTTATAGGTCCCTATGGCTACACCTTC

J: TRBJ1-1
D: .
V: TRBV14
size: .
CDR3: CASSRQGLQNTEAFF
DNA: TGTGCCAGCAGCCGCCAGGGATTACAAAACACTGAAGCTTTCTTT

J: TRBJ1-1
D: TRBD1
V: TRBV25-1
size: .
CDR3: CASSDRGVNRRNTEAFF
DNA: TGTGCCAGCAGTGACAGGGGGGTAAATCGAAGGAACACTGAAGCTTTCTTT

J: TRBJ2-7
D: .
V: TRBV4-2
size: .
CDR3: CASSRPGRSGHEQYF
DNA: TGTGCCAGCAGCCGACCGGGGAGAAGCGGACACGAGCAGTACTTC

J: TRBJ1-2
D: .
V: TRBV11-1
size: .
CDR3: CASSPYSTLYGYTF
DNA: TGTGCCAGCAGCCCATATTCGACCCTGTATGGCTACACCTTC

J: TRBJ2-3
D: .
V: TRBV5-1
size: .
CDR3: CASSGQRTGYDTQYF
DNA: TGCGCCAGCAGTGGCCAACGAACTGGTTACGATACGCAGTATTTT

J: TRBJ1-3
D: TRBD1
V: TRBV9
size: .
CDR3: CASSARDRGSPSGNTIYF
DNA: TGTGCCAGCAGCGCCCGGGACAGGGGCTCCCCCTCTGGAAACACCATATATTTT